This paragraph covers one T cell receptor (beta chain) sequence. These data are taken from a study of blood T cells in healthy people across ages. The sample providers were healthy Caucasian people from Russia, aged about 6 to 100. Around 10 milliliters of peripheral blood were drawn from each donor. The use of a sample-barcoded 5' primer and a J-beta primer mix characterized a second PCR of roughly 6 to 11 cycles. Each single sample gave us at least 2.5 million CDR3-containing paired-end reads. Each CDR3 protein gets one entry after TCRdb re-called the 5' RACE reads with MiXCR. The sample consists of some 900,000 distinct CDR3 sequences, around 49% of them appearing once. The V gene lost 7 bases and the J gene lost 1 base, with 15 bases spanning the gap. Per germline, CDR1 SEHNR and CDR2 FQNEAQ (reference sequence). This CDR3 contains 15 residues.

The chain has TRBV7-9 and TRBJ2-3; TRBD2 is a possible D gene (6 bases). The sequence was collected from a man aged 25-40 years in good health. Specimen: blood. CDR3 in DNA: TGTGCCAGCATCCGTGGGGGGTTGGGCACAGATACGCAGTATTTT. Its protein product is CASIRGGLGTDTQYF.